This is a list of T cell receptor beta chains from one sample in a study of blood T cell repertoires in COVID-19. This table comes from immunoSEQ multiplex PCR, and its TCRdb copy is limited to in-frame clones, with some not included. The sample gives some 250,000 clones, around 81% of which show up once; about 4.2% is in the top ten. The sequenced sample was peripheral blood. These receptor sequences come from a man between 45 and 60 years old with active or convalescent COVID-19. The CDR3 runs from the conserved cysteine through the conserved F or W. Fields, in order: V gene, J gene, clone size, D gene, CDR3 protein, CDR3 DNA. D genes are given only for firm matches. Not all rows give a size; the values are once, few, many and, for expanded clones, a class.

v_call: TRBV19
j_call: TRBJ1-5
clone_size: .
d_call: .
cdr3_aa: CASRAAGNQPQHF
cdr3_nt: TGTGCCAGTAGGGCAGCGGGCAATCAGCCCCAGCATTTT

v_call: TRBV6-2/TRBV6-3
j_call: TRBJ2-7
clone_size: many
d_call: TRBD1
cdr3_aa: CASSSVQDRRNYEQYF
cdr3_nt: TGTGCCAGCAGTTCGGTCCAGGACAGGAGGAACTACGAGCAGTACTTC

v_call: TRBV19
j_call: TRBJ1-1
clone_size: few
d_call: TRBD1
cdr3_aa: CASKKDRGTEAFF
cdr3_nt: TGTGCCAGTAAAAAGGACAGGGGCACTGAAGCTTTCTTT

v_call: TRBV5-1
j_call: TRBJ2-7
clone_size: .
d_call: .
cdr3_aa: CASSLVTGYEQYF
cdr3_nt: TGCGCCAGCAGCTTGGTGACGGGCTACGAGCAGTACTTC

v_call: TRBV12-3/TRBV12-4
j_call: TRBJ2-1
clone_size: once
d_call: TRBD1
cdr3_aa: CASRGTVDEQFF
cdr3_nt: TGTGCCAGCAGGGGGACAGTGGATGAGCAGTTCTTC

v_call: TRBV6-2/TRBV6-3
j_call: TRBJ2-4
clone_size: .
d_call: TRBD2
cdr3_aa: CASSFGRAGAKNIQYF
cdr3_nt: TGTGCCAGCAGTTTTGGGAGGGCGGGAGCCAAAAACATTCAGTACTTC

v_call: TRBV7-2
j_call: TRBJ1-2
clone_size: .
d_call: .
cdr3_aa: CASSLGHQSWGGYTF
cdr3_nt: TGTGCCAGCAGCCTGGGGCACCAATCTTGGGGCGGCTACACCTTC

v_call: TRBV5-1
j_call: TRBJ2-5
clone_size: .
d_call: TRBD1
cdr3_aa: CASSFRDRSETQYF
cdr3_nt: TGCGCCAGCAGCTTTCGGGACAGGTCAGAGACCCAGTACTTC

v_call: TRBV29-1
j_call: TRBJ2-3
clone_size: .
d_call: TRBD1
cdr3_aa: CSVGTGGTDTQYF
cdr3_nt: TGCAGCGTTGGGACAGGGGGCACAGATACGCAGTATTTT

v_call: TRBV24-1
j_call: TRBJ1-2
clone_size: .
d_call: .
cdr3_aa: CATSDRNTGVALGYTF
cdr3_nt: TGTGCCACCAGTGACCGCAACACAGGAGTCGCCCTTGGCTACACCTTC

v_call: TRBV20-1
j_call: TRBJ1-5
clone_size: .
d_call: .
cdr3_aa: CSAGGDQPQHF
cdr3_nt: TGCAGTGCGGGGGGTGATCAGCCCCAGCATTTT

v_call: TRBV27
j_call: TRBJ2-2
clone_size: .
d_call: TRBD1
cdr3_aa: CASSSAGTGGRTGELFF
cdr3_nt: TGTGCCAGCAGTTCGGCCGGGACAGGGGGTAGGACCGGGGAGCTGTTTTTT

v_call: TRBV14
j_call: TRBJ1-3
clone_size: .
d_call: .
cdr3_aa: CASSHRSGVTGNTIYF
cdr3_nt: TGTGCCAGCAGCCATAGATCCGGTGTAACTGGAAACACCATATATTTT

v_call: TRBV19
j_call: TRBJ1-1
clone_size: .
d_call: .
cdr3_aa: CASSGPDQPSEAFF
cdr3_nt: TGTGCCAGTAGTGGGCCAGACCAACCCTCTGAAGCTTTCTTT

v_call: TRBV30
j_call: TRBJ1-2
clone_size: .
d_call: TRBD1
cdr3_aa: CAWSVGQGNYGYTF
cdr3_nt: TGTGCCTGGAGTGTCGGACAGGGAAACTATGGCTACACCTTC

v_call: TRBV4-1
j_call: TRBJ1-4
clone_size: .
d_call: .
cdr3_aa: CASSQRGLYNEKLFF
cdr3_nt: TGCGCCAGCAGCCAAAGGGGACTCTATAATGAAAAACTGTTTTTT

v_call: TRBV10-2
j_call: TRBJ2-2
clone_size: few
d_call: .
cdr3_aa: CASKVALAGELFF
cdr3_nt: TGCGCCAGCAAGGTAGCGTTGGCCGGGGAGCTGTTTTTT

v_call: TRBV7-2
j_call: TRBJ1-2
clone_size: few
d_call: .
cdr3_aa: CASSNGGYGYTF
cdr3_nt: TGTGCCAGCAGCAACGGAGGGTATGGCTACACCTTC

v_call: TRBV7-8
j_call: TRBJ2-3
clone_size: .
d_call: TRBD2
cdr3_aa: CASSGSSGGSSTHTQYF
cdr3_nt: TGTGCCAGCAGCGGATCTAGCGGTGGTTCTAGCACGCATACGCAGTATTTT

v_call: TRBV2
j_call: TRBJ2-1
clone_size: once
d_call: .
cdr3_aa: CASSEAQPYNEQFF
cdr3_nt: TGTGCCAGCAGTGAAGCACAGCCCTACAATGAGCAGTTCTTC

v_call: TRBV29-1
j_call: TRBJ1-1
clone_size: once
d_call: .
cdr3_aa: CSTSPGDTEAFF
cdr3_nt: TGCAGCACCTCGCCCGGGGACACTGAAGCTTTCTTT

v_call: TRBV4-1
j_call: TRBJ1-5
clone_size: .
d_call: .
cdr3_aa: CASSQSLAGGQPQHF
cdr3_nt: TGCGCCAGCAGCCAGTCGCTCGCGGGGGGTCAGCCCCAGCATTTT

v_call: TRBV6-1
j_call: TRBJ1-4
clone_size: .
d_call: .
cdr3_aa: CASSEWGAGRSNAKLFF
cdr3_nt: TGTGCCAGCAGTGAATGGGGTGCGGGCCGAAGTAATGCAAAACTGTTTTTT

v_call: TRBV15
j_call: TRBJ2-1
clone_size: few
d_call: TRBD2
cdr3_aa: CATSRDSSGGAPGEQFF
cdr3_nt: TGTGCCACCAGCAGAGATAGTAGCGGGGGGGCCCCTGGTGAGCAGTTCTTC

v_call: TRBV28
j_call: TRBJ1-2
clone_size: .
d_call: TRBD1
cdr3_aa: CASTQGGTGDYGYTF
cdr3_nt: TGTGCCAGCACACAAGGCGGGACAGGGGACTATGGCTACACCTTC

v_call: TRBV5-3
j_call: TRBJ2-7
clone_size: few
d_call: .
cdr3_aa: CARSSPVPRGRQYF
cdr3_nt: TGTGCCAGAAGTTCGCCGGTCCCCCGGGGTCGTCAGTACTTC

v_call: TRBV7-9
j_call: TRBJ2-1
clone_size: .
d_call: .
cdr3_aa: CASSFARPGGHNEQFF
cdr3_nt: TGTGCCAGCAGCTTTGCCCGTCCCGGGGGGCACAATGAGCAGTTCTTC

v_call: TRBV6-6
j_call: TRBJ1-2
clone_size: .
d_call: TRBD1
cdr3_aa: CASRNAQGAGYGYTF
cdr3_nt: TGTGCCAGCAGAAACGCGCAGGGGGCGGGCTATGGCTACACCTTC

v_call: TRBV7-8
j_call: TRBJ2-3
clone_size: .
d_call: .
cdr3_aa: CASSPAVGGPTDTQYF
cdr3_nt: TGTGCCAGCAGCCCTGCGGTGGGGGGGCCCACAGATACGCAGTATTTT

v_call: TRBV7-9
j_call: TRBJ1-5
clone_size: .
d_call: TRBD1
cdr3_aa: CASSFGQGNQPQHF
cdr3_nt: TGTGCCAGCAGCTTCGGACAGGGTAATCAGCCCCAGCATTTT

v_call: TRBV5-1
j_call: TRBJ1-2
clone_size: .
d_call: .
cdr3_aa: CASSLLQNNYGYTF
cdr3_nt: TGCGCCAGCAGCCTGCTTCAGAATAACTATGGCTACACCTTC

v_call: TRBV19
j_call: TRBJ2-3
clone_size: once
d_call: .
cdr3_aa: CASSMGHALDTQYF
cdr3_nt: TGTGCCAGTAGTATGGGGCACGCTCTGGATACGCAGTATTTT

v_call: TRBV18
j_call: TRBJ1-2
clone_size: .
d_call: TRBD1
cdr3_aa: CASSPDRVYGYTF
cdr3_nt: TGTGCCAGCTCACCCGACAGGGTTTATGGCTACACCTTC

v_call: TRBV5-1
j_call: TRBJ2-7
clone_size: few
d_call: TRBD1
cdr3_aa: CASTDGQGVYEQYF
cdr3_nt: TGCGCCAGCACCGACGGACAGGGGGTCTACGAGCAGTACTTC

v_call: TRBV2
j_call: TRBJ1-3
clone_size: .
d_call: .
cdr3_aa: CASSRDGSSGNTIYF
cdr3_nt: TGTGCCAGCAGTCGTGACGGGAGCTCTGGAAACACCATATATTTT

v_call: TRBV7-2
j_call: TRBJ1-2
clone_size: few
d_call: .
cdr3_aa: CASSNSVQGSGYTF
cdr3_nt: TGTGCCAGCAGCAACAGTGTGCAGGGCAGTGGCTACACCTTC

v_call: TRBV18
j_call: TRBJ2-2
clone_size: many
d_call: TRBD1
cdr3_aa: CASSSGTGGTGELFF
cdr3_nt: TGTGCCAGCTCATCCGGGACAGGGGGCACCGGGGAGCTGTTTTTT

v_call: TRBV5-1
j_call: TRBJ2-7
clone_size: .
d_call: TRBD2
cdr3_aa: CASSLAASGTYEQYF
cdr3_nt: TGCGCCAGCAGCTTGGCCGCTAGCGGGACCTACGAGCAGTACTTC

v_call: TRBV5-1
j_call: TRBJ2-7
clone_size: .
d_call: TRBD1
cdr3_aa: CASSSTGLTYEQYF
cdr3_nt: TGCGCCAGCAGCTCGACAGGGCTTACCTACGAGCAGTACTTC

v_call: TRBV7-2
j_call: TRBJ2-3
clone_size: .
d_call: TRBD1
cdr3_aa: CASSLGGSTGADTQYF
cdr3_nt: TGTGCCAGCAGCTTAGGAGGATCCACAGGGGCAGATACGCAGTATTTT

v_call: TRBV19
j_call: TRBJ1-2
clone_size: .
d_call: .
cdr3_aa: CASSIGDTSRGYTF
cdr3_nt: TGTGCCAGTAGTATAGGGGACACCTCGAGGGGCTACACCTTC

v_call: TRBV7-2
j_call: TRBJ2-7
clone_size: .
d_call: .
cdr3_aa: CASSLAVGGRGSYEQYF
cdr3_nt: TGTGCCAGCAGCTTAGCTGTAGGAGGACGAGGGTCCTACGAGCAGTACTTC

v_call: TRBV12-3/TRBV12-4
j_call: TRBJ1-1
clone_size: .
d_call: TRBD1
cdr3_aa: CASSLGTGIEAFF
cdr3_nt: TGTGCCAGCAGTTTAGGGACAGGGATTGAAGCTTTCTTT

v_call: TRBV5-1
j_call: TRBJ1-1
clone_size: .
d_call: .
cdr3_aa: CASSLAVNTEAFF
cdr3_nt: TGCGCCAGCAGCTTGGCGGTAAACACTGAAGCTTTCTTT

v_call: TRBV7-8
j_call: TRBJ2-3
clone_size: .
d_call: TRBD1
cdr3_aa: CASSSGQDTDTQYF
cdr3_nt: TGTGCCAGCAGCTCCGGACAGGACACAGATACGCAGTATTTT

v_call: TRBV19
j_call: TRBJ2-1
clone_size: .
d_call: TRBD2
cdr3_aa: CACSGGAHNEQFF
cdr3_nt: TGTGCTTGTAGCGGGGGAGCACACAATGAGCAGTTCTTC

v_call: TRBV5-4
j_call: TRBJ1-1
clone_size: .
d_call: TRBD1
cdr3_aa: CASSDPTGSTEAFF
cdr3_nt: TGTGCCAGCAGCGATCCGACAGGGAGCACTGAAGCTTTCTTT

v_call: TRBV28
j_call: TRBJ1-2
clone_size: .
d_call: TRBD1
cdr3_aa: CASSYGQGRDYGYTF
cdr3_nt: TGTGCCAGCAGTTATGGACAGGGGCGCGACTATGGCTACACCTTC

v_call: TRBV21-1
j_call: TRBJ1-3
clone_size: .
d_call: .
cdr3_aa: CAGTGGRGLGNTIYF
cdr3_nt: TGTGCCGGGACAGGGGGCAGGGGGCTAGGAAACACCATATATTTT

v_call: TRBV3-1/TRBV3-2
j_call: TRBJ1-1
clone_size: .
d_call: TRBD1
cdr3_aa: CASSQGITGVAFF
cdr3_nt: TGTGCCAGCAGCCAAGGGATAACAGGGGTAGCTTTCTTT

v_call: TRBV19
j_call: TRBJ2-1
clone_size: .
d_call: TRBD2
cdr3_aa: CASRGGLAGGLSYNEQFF
cdr3_nt: TGTGCCAGTAGGGGGGGACTAGCGGGGGGTCTGTCCTACAATGAGCAGTTCTTC

v_call: TRBV7-2
j_call: TRBJ1-5
clone_size: few
d_call: .
cdr3_aa: CASSLTQNSNQPQHF
cdr3_nt: TGTGCCAGCAGCTTAACGCAGAATAGCAATCAGCCCCAGCATTTT

v_call: TRBV10-1
j_call: TRBJ1-1
clone_size: .
d_call: TRBD1
cdr3_aa: CASSDSGTGGKDTEAFF
cdr3_nt: TGCGCCAGCAGTGACTCCGGGACAGGGGGCAAGGACACTGAAGCTTTCTTT

v_call: TRBV13
j_call: TRBJ1-1
clone_size: once
d_call: .
cdr3_aa: CASSSTPRGGAEAFF
cdr3_nt: TGTGCCAGCAGCTCCACGCCAAGGGGTGGGGCTGAAGCTTTCTTT

v_call: TRBV5-5
j_call: TRBJ2-7
clone_size: few
d_call: .
cdr3_aa: CASSFSQDSYEQYF
cdr3_nt: TGTGCCAGCAGCTTTAGTCAGGACAGCTACGAGCAGTACTTC